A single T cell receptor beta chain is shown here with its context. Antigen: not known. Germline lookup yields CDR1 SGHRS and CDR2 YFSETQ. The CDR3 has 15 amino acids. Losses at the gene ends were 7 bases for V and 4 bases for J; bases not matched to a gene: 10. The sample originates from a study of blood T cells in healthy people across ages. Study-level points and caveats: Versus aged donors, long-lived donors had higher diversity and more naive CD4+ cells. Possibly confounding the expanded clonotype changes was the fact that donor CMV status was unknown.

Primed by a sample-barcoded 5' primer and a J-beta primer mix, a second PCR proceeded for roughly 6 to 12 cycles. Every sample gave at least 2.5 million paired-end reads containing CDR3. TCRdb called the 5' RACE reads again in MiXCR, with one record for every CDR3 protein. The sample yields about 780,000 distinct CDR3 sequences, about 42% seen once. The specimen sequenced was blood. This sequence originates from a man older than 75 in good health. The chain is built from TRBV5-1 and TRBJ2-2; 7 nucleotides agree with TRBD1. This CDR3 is CASRAGTDFTGELFF. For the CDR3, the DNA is TGCGCCAGCCGAGCAGGGACAGACTTCACCGGGGAGCTGTTTTTT. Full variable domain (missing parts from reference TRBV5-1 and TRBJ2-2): KAGVTQTPRYLIKTRGQQVTLSCSPISGHRSVSWYQQTPGQGLQFLFEYFSETQRNKGNFPGRFSGRQFSNSRSEMNVSTLELGDSALYLCASRAGTDFTGELFFGEGSRLTVL.